The 14 T cell receptor beta chains listed next were all sequenced from one sample in a study of cytomegalovirus exposure and HLA in healthy donors. Use of 60 Vbeta and 13 Jbeta primers characterized the PCR. Sequenced by immunoSEQ multiplex PCR; TCRdb stores in-frame clones only, minus some. This table holds 120,000 or so clones, about two thirds found once. Sequencing used PBMCs. Receptors were obtained from a man under 40 in good health and CMV-seronegative.

The V gene is TRBV11-1, the J gene TRBJ1-6, with a tentative D call TRBD1 (6 bases). This CDR3 is 16 amino acids long. V was clipped by 0 bases and J by 10 bases, with 16 bases between them. The germline CDR1 and CDR2 sequences are SGHAT and FQDESV (reference sequence). The CDR3 coding sequence is TGTGCCAGCAGCTTAGCAGGCTTACAGGGAAGATCACCCCTCCACTTT. Translation: CASSLAGLQGRSPLHF.

V and J are TRBV18 and TRBJ1-5; D may be TRBD1 (5 bases). With 1 base removed from V and 4 bases from J, the gap between germline ends came to 14 bases. There are 16 residues in the CDR3. The germline CDR1 and CDR2 sequences are KGHSH and LQKENI. The CDR3 spells CASSPLTTRVNQPQHF. As DNA, the CDR3 is TGTGCCAGCTCACCACTTACGACCAGGGTTAATCAGCCCCAGCATTTT.

V usage is TRBV5-1 and J usage is TRBJ2-1, with D perhaps matching TRBD1 (6 bases). V shed 2 bases and J shed 5 bases, with 14 bases lying between them. CDR1 and CDR2 (germline): SGHRS, YFSETQ. This CDR3 contains 15 residues. CDR3 amino acids: CASSFSTGTHNEQFF. The CDR3 bases are TGCGCCAGCAGCTTCTCAACCGGGACACACAATGAGCAGTTCTTC.

This clone came up a few times. The chain uses TRBV19 and TRBJ1-2; the D gene is possibly TRBD1 (5 bases). This CDR3 is built from 15 residues. The germline V and J ends were trimmed by 7 bases and 2 bases, with 17 bases remaining between them. Germline CDR1 reads LNHDA; CDR2 reads SQIVND (reference sequence). The CDR3 DNA sequence: TGTGCCAGTACCCCTGGGGGAGCGGGGAACTATGGCTACACCTTC. This codes for CASTPGGAGNYGYTF.

This clone was recorded a few times. Other nucleotide sequences from this sample produce the same CDR3. The V and J genes are TRBV7-8 and TRBJ2-7; D is perhaps TRBD1 (5 bases). Trimming pared 5 bases from V and 2 bases from J, leaving 10 bases between. Germline values: CDR1 SGHVS, CDR2 FQNEAQ. This CDR3 region has 13 residues. CDR3 DNA: TGTGCCAGCAGCAAGGGGCAGGCCTACGAGCAGTACTTC. This sequence encodes CASSKGQAYEQYF.

V gene TRBV5-4 combines with J gene TRBJ2-3; 8 nucleotides agree with TRBD1. From germline, CDR1 is SGHNT and CDR2 YYREEE (reference sequence). With 4 bases clipped from V and 2 bases from J, the junction kept 6 bases outside the gene matches. The CDR3 has 15 amino acids. CDR3 DNA sequence: TGTGCCAGCAGCCGTTCAGGGGGCAACACAGATACGCAGTATTTT. This translates into CASSRSGGNTDTQYF.

V usage is TRBV5-1 and J usage is TRBJ1-3, with 8 bases aligning to TRBD1. Germline V gives CDR1 SGHRS, CDR2 YFSETQ. The CDR3 has 18 residues. J gave up 1 base and V 0 bases, and 9 bases lay outside the gene matches. In DNA form, the CDR3 reads TGCGCCAGCAGCTTGGGGGGACAGGACTTACCATCTGGAAACACCATATATTTT. Encoded protein: CASSLGGQDLPSGNTIYF.

The chain combines TRBV5-1 with TRBJ2-7; 8 bases agree with TRBD1. The CDR3 contains 14 residues. From germline, CDR1 is SGHRS and CDR2 YFSETQ. J gave up 3 bases and V 3 bases, and 5 bases lay outside the gene matches. CDR3 loop: CASSSRGLVYEQYF. The CDR3 nucleotides are TGCGCCAGCAGCTCCAGGGGGCTCGTCTACGAGCAGTACTTC.

The V call is TRBV2, the J call TRBJ2-2; D is perhaps TRBD1 (6 bases). Germline CDR1 reads SNHLY; CDR2 reads FYNNEI. V was cut by 6 bases and J by 4 bases, with 12 bases left in between. This CDR3 is built from 14 residues. Written as DNA, the CDR3 is TGTGCCAGCAGGGCAGGGGCGAGCACCGGGGAGCTGTTTTTT. It translates to CASRAGASTGELFF. Looking up the rest from reference TRBV2 and TRBJ2-2 gives the full variable domain: EPEVTQTPSHQVTQMGQEVILRCVPISNHLYFYWYRQILGQKVEFLVSFYNNEISEKSEIFDDQFSVERPDGSNFTLKIRSTKLEDSAMYFCASRAGASTGELFFGEGSRLTVL.

The V gene is TRBV10-3, the J gene TRBJ2-7, with 11 bases aligning to TRBD2. The CDR3 runs to 14 residues. V lost 3 bases, J lost 2 bases, and 0 bases stayed unmatched. CDR1 ENHRY and CDR2 SYGVKD come from the germline V gene. This CDR3 reads CAISDSGGAYEQYF. CDR3 DNA: TGTGCCATCAGTGATAGCGGGGGGGCCTACGAGCAGTACTTC.

The rearrangement links TRBV7-8 to TRBJ1-5, with TRBD1 matching 7 bases. This CDR3 has 15 amino acids. The germline V gene encodes CDR1 SGHVS and CDR2 FQNEAQ. V shed 5 bases, J shed 3 bases, and the junction held 7 bases outside the gene matches. This chain's CDR3 is CASSLRTGVNQPQHF. CDR3 coding DNA: TGTGCCAGCAGCCTACGGACAGGCGTCAATCAGCCCCAGCATTTT.

The chain is built from TRBV5-6 and TRBJ2-3; D is perhaps TRBD1 (5 bases). In germline, CDR1 is SGHDT, CDR2 YYEEEE. The length of the CDR3 is 13 residues. Trimming pared 2 bases from V and 4 bases from J, leaving 8 bases between. CDR3 in DNA: TGTGCCAGCAGCTTTAAAGGGGCAGATACGCAGTATTTT. Translated, it gives CASSFKGADTQYF.

V and J are TRBV28 and TRBJ2-1, with 7 nucleotides matching TRBD1. CDR1 MDHEN and CDR2 SYDVKM come from the germline V gene. V was clipped by 8 bases and J by 5 bases; unmatched bases: 6. The CDR3 extends over 13 amino acids. DNA of the CDR3: TGTGCCAGCTGGACAGGTTCAAACAATGAGCAGTTCTTC. It yields the protein CASWTGSNNEQFF.

This clone is a singleton in its sample. Here the CDR3 reads CASWRGRSSGNTIYF. CDR3 DNA sequence: TGTGCCAGTTGGAGGGGCCGGAGCTCTGGAAACACCATATATTTT. J is TRBJ1-3 and V is TRBV5-5; weak D call: TRBD1 (5 bases). Germline CDR1 and CDR2: SGHKS and YYEKEE (reference sequence). V lost 8 bases, J lost 0 bases, and 15 bases lay in between. CDR3 length: 15 amino acids.